This TCR beta chain was documented in a study of T cells after yellow fever vaccination. Germline V gene lookup returns CDR1 MGHRA and CDR2 YSYEKL. After removal of 5 bases from V and 5 bases from J, the junction contained 13 bases not matched to a gene. The CDR3 totals 16 residues. A few counts support this clonotype. Its specificity is not known. Study outcomes and limitations: At about 97% for CD4 and approximately 88% for CD8, most primary-vaccination clones showed up again after the booster.

TCRdb ran MiXCR on the 5' RACE reads and lists one entry per CDR3 protein. The sample shows over 300,000 distinct CDR3 sequences, roughly 7% of them seen only once. The sequence was collected from a man aged 18 to 35 who received the YFV17D yellow fever vaccine. The sequencing here drew on PBMCs, taken approximately 47 days after the first yellow fever vaccination. The chain has TRBV4-1 and TRBJ2-5; 8 bases line up with TRBD2. CDR3 amino acids: CASSTPVGGGEETQYF. The DNA for the CDR3 is TGCGCCAGCAGCACCCCCGTCGGGGGGGGTGAGGAGACCCAGTACTTC.